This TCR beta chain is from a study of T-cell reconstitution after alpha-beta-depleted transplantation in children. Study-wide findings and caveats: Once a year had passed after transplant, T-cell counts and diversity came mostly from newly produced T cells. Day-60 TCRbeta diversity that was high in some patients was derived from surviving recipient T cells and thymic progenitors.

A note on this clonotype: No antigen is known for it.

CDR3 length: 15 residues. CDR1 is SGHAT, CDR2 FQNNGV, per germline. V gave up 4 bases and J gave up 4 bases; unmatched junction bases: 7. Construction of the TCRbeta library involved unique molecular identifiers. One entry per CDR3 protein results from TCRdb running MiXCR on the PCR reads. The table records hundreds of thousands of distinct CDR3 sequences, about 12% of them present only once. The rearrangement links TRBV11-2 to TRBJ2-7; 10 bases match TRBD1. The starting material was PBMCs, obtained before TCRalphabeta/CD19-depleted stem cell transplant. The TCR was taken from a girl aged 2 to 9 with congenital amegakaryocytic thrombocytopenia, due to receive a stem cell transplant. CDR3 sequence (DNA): TGTGCCAGCAGCTCAGACAGGGGGCTCGGTTACGAGCAGTACTTC. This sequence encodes CASSSDRGLGYEQYF.